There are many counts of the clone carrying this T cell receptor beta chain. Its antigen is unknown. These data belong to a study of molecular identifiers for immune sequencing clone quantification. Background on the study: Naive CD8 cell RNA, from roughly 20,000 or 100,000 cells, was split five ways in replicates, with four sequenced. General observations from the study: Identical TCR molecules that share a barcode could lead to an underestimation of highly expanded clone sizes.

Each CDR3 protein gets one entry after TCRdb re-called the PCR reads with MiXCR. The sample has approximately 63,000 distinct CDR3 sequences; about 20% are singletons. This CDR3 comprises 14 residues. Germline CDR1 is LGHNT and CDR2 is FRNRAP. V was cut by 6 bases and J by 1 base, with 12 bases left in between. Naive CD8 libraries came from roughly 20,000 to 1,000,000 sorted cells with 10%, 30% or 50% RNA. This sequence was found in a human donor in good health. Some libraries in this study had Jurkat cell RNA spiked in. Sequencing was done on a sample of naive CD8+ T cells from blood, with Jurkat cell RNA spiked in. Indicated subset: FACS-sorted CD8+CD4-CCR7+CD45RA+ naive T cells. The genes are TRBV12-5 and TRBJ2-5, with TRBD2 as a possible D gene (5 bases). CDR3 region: CASGGRSPQETQYF. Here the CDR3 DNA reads TGTGCTAGTGGGGGGAGATCTCCCCAAGAGACCCAGTACTTC. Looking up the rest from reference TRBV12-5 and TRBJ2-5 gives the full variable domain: DARVTQTPRHKVTEMGQEVTMRCQPILGHNTVFWYRQTMMQGLELLAYFRNRAPLDDSGMPKDRFSAEMPDATLATLKIQPSEPRDSAVYFCASGGRSPQETQYFGPGTRLLVL.